This T cell receptor beta chain stems from a study of response to subunit inactivated influenza vaccine. The CDR3 spans 14 residues. V was pared by 7 bases and J by 3 bases, with 16 bases between. TCRdb called the RT-PCR reads again in MiXCR, with one record for every CDR3 protein. The sample gives 500,000 or so distinct CDR3 sequences, roughly 9.7% of which show up once; approximately 12% is in the top ten. There are a few counts of this clonotype. The sequence was obtained from a man in his fifties who received an inactivated influenza vaccine. Sequencing used PBMCs from blood, obtained 35 to 45 days after vaccination. The chain employs TRBV12-3 or TRBV12-4 and TRBJ2-7, with D tentatively TRBD1 or TRBD2 (5 bases each). CDR3 bases: TGTGCCAGCACCGCCGGGACGGCTAACTACGAGCAGTACTTC. Translated: CASTAGTANYEQYF.